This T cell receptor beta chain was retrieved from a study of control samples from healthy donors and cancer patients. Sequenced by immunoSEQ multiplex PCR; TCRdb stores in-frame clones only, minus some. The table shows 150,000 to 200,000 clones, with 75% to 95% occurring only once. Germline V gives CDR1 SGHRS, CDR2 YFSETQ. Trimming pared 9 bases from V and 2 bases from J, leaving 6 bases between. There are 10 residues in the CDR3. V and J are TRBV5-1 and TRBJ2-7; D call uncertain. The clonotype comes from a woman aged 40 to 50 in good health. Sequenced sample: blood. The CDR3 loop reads CATSTYEQYF. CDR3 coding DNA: TGCGCCACCTCAACCTACGAGCAGTACTTC.